This T cell receptor beta chain was recorded in a study of blood T cells in healthy people across ages. Study findings and constraints: Researchers report that TCR beta diversity correlated strongly with naive T cell percentage. The study lacked donor CMV status, which possibly confounded expanded clonotype changes.

As for this clonotype: The antigen remains unidentified.

A sample-barcoded 5' primer and a J-beta primer mix were used in a second PCR of about 6 to 11 cycles. Template switching added a 12-random-nucleotide identifier to every cDNA molecule. TCRdb recomputed calls from the 5' RACE reads with MiXCR, one row per CDR3 protein. The repertoire has 780,000 or so distinct CDR3 sequences, 53% of them found once; the top ten carry roughly two fifths. Total RNA extraction produced at least 5 micrograms (per sample) for the study. The sample comprised blood. This sequence was found in a man at least 80 years old in good health.

The CDR3 sequence: CSASRQPYEQYF. The CDR3 coding sequence is TGCAGTGCTAGTCGACAACCCTACGAGCAGTACTTC. The chain carries TRBV20-1 and TRBJ2-7; no clear D gene. CDR3 size: 12 residues. Trimming stripped 3 bases from V and 2 bases from J, with 8 bases between. Germline-derived CDR1 and CDR2 are DFQATT and SNEGSKA (reference sequence).